One sample yielded the 14 T cell receptor beta chains listed below, sequenced in a study of long-term antiretroviral therapy in people with HIV. Survey-level resolution applied to immunoSEQ assay v3.0. Here immunoSEQ multiplex PCR was the method, and the copy in TCRdb shows in-frame clones only, minus some. The repertoire holds tens of thousands of clones, with 70% to 90% as singletons. Sequenced material: unsorted PBMCs, taken 0.8 years before starting antiretroviral therapy. These receptors were obtained from a man younger than 35 with HIV.

The V gene is TRBV7-2, the J gene TRBJ2-7; D remains ambiguous. CDR3 length: 13 residues. Trimming shortened V by 5 bases and J by 2 bases, and 10 bases separated the two germline ends. Per the germline V gene, CDR1 is SGHTA and CDR2 is FQGNSA. The CDR3 spells CASSQVATYEQYF. The CDR3 DNA sequence: TGTGCCAGCAGCCAAGTAGCCACCTACGAGCAGTACTTC.

This chain uses TRBV5-4 with TRBJ2-7; TRBD1 matches at 9 bases. CDR1 is SGHNT, CDR2 YYREEE, per germline (reference sequence). V was clipped by 4 bases and J by 5 bases; unmatched bases: 10. The CDR3 has 15 amino acids. CDR3 sequence (DNA): TGTGCCAGCAGCGTACTGGGACAGGGAGTCCACGAGCAGTACTTC. Its protein is CASSVLGQGVHEQYF.

The count of this clone is one. The chain employs TRBV5-1 and TRBJ1-1, with D unclear. The CDR3 loop spans 13 amino acids. Germline V gene sequence: CDR1 SGHRS, CDR2 YFSETQ. Between the trimmed V and J ends, which lost 0 bases and 5 bases, there was a span of 8 bases. The chain's CDR3 is CASSLVGTTEAFF. In nucleotides, the CDR3 is TGCGCCAGCAGCTTGGTGGGAACGACTGAAGCTTTCTTT.

This sequence joins TRBV6-5 and TRBJ2-1, with no clear D. Germline CDR1 and CDR2: MNHEY and SVGAGI. There are 11 residues in the CDR3. Trimming took 0 bases from V and 9 from J, leaving 3 bases between them. CDR3 in amino acids: CASSYSGEQFF. The CDR3, as DNA: TGTGCCAGCAGTTACTCCGGTGAGCAGTTCTTC.

The V call is TRBV7-3, the J call TRBJ2-6, with D unresolved. CDR1 SGHTA and CDR2 FQGTGA come from the germline V gene. The CDR3 totals 16 residues. The V and J ends lost 5 bases and 0 bases respectively, with 11 bases between them. The CDR3 DNA sequence: TGTGCCAGCAGCCTGACCGACAACTCTGGGGCCAACGTCCTGACTTTC. Amino acids: CASSLTDNSGANVLTF.

The V and J genes are TRBV18 and TRBJ2-7, with D possibly matching TRBD1 (6 bases). V was cut by 5 bases and J by 0 bases, with 17 bases left in between. CDR3 length equals 16 residues. Germline V gene lookup returns CDR1 KGHSH and CDR2 LQKENI. The DNA for the CDR3 is TGTGCCAGCTCAGGACGACAGGATATTATCTCCTACGAGCAGTACTTC. The encoded protein is CASSGRQDIISYEQYF.

The chain joins TRBV19 to TRBJ1-2; the match to TRBD1 covers 9 bases. The ends lost 5 bases at V and 4 bases at J; junction bases unmatched: 5. Germline V lookup: CDR1 LNHDA, CDR2 SQIVND (reference sequence). This CDR3 comprises 14 residues. CDR3 residues: CASSPRTGVYGYTF. DNA for the CDR3: TGTGCCAGTAGTCCCAGGACAGGGGTCTATGGCTACACCTTC.

The chain couples TRBV5-1 to TRBJ2-5; 7 bases align to TRBD1. CDR1 is SGHRS and CDR2 is YFSETQ in the germline V gene. The CDR3 runs 16 residues. The trim removed 0 bases at V and 4 bases at J, leaving 9 bases unmatched. CDR3 protein: CASSLGRDSSGETQYF. DNA for the CDR3: TGCGCCAGCAGCTTGGGTCGGGACAGTAGTGGAGAGACCCAGTACTTC.

The V and J genes are TRBV5-6 and TRBJ1-6; 9 positions match TRBD1. V lost 4 bases, J lost 7 bases, and 6 bases stayed unmatched. Per germline, CDR1 SGHDT and CDR2 YYEEEE. The CDR3 runs 15 residues. The CDR3 DNA is TGTGCCAGCAGCCCCGGACAGGGGAGGAATTCACCCCTCCACTTT. This gives the protein CASSPGQGRNSPLHF.

The chain has TRBV11-2 and TRBJ2-5; D is unresolved. The CDR3 sequence is 14 residues long. V was trimmed by 1 base and J by 2 bases, leaving 8 bases between them. CDR1 is SGHAT and CDR2 is FQNNGV in the germline V gene. The CDR3 DNA follows: TGTGCCAGCAGCTTAGGGCGGATTCAAGAGACCCAGTACTTC. Its protein product is CASSLGRIQETQYF.

The chain carries TRBV11-2 and TRBJ2-3; D possibly corresponds to TRBD2 (6 bases). Trimming removed 1 base from V and 0 bases from J, with 11 bases in between. This CDR3 comprises 16 residues. CDR1 SGHAT and CDR2 FQNNGV come from the germline V gene. CDR3 DNA sequence: TGTGCCAGCAGCTTAGGAGGTAGCGGTAGCACAGATACGCAGTATTTT. Its translation is CASSLGGSGSTDTQYF.

About this clone itself: A read error may account for a junction end that differs from germline. The chain is built from TRBV5-1 and TRBJ1-1; 12 bases match TRBD1. Germline-derived CDR1 and CDR2 are SGHRS and YFSETQ. The CDR3 sequence is 16 residues long. CDR3 region: CASRKGTGGVGTDAFF. The CDR3 bases are TGCGCCAGCAGAAAAGGGACAGGGGGCGTGGGAACTGACGCTTTCTTT. The entire variable domain, with the rest obtained from reference TRBV5-1 and TRBJ1-1, is as follows: KAGVTQTPRYLIKTRGQQVTLSCSPISGHRSVSWYQQTPGQGLQFLFEYFSETQRNKGNFPGRFSGRQFSNSRSEMNVSTLELGDSALYLCASRKGTGGVGTDAFFGQGTRLTVV.

The V gene is TRBV19, the J gene TRBJ1-2; D may be TRBD1 (6 bases). The V end was cut by 7 bases, the J end by 4 bases, with 16 bases between. Per the germline V gene, CDR1 is LNHDA and CDR2 is SQIVND (reference sequence). The CDR3 sequence is 14 residues long. CDR3 protein: CASNNRAGTYGYTF. In nucleotides, the CDR3 is TGTGCCAGTAACAACAGGGCGGGCACCTATGGCTACACCTTC.

This clone was counted between two and nine times. The genes are TRBV10-3 and TRBJ2-7; TRBD1 might be the D (5 bases). Deletions cut 0 bases from V and 2 bases from J, with 5 bases between. This CDR3 comprises 13 residues. Germline CDR1 is ENHRY and CDR2 is SYGVKD. CDR3 amino acids: CAISESGPYEQYF. CDR3 in DNA: TGTGCCATCAGTGAGTCGGGGCCCTACGAGCAGTACTTC.